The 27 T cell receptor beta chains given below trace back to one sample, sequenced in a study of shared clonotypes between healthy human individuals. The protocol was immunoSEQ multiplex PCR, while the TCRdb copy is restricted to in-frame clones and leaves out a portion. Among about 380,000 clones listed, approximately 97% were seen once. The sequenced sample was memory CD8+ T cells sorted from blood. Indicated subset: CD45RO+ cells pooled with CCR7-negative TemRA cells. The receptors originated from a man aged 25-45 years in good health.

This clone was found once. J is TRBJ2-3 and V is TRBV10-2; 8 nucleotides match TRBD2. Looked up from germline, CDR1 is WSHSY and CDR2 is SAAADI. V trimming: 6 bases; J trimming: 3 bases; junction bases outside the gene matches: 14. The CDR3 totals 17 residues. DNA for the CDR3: TGCGCCAGCAGCATCGGTGGGCTAGCGGGTGGTACAGATACGCAGTATTTT. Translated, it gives CASSIGGLAGGTDTQYF.

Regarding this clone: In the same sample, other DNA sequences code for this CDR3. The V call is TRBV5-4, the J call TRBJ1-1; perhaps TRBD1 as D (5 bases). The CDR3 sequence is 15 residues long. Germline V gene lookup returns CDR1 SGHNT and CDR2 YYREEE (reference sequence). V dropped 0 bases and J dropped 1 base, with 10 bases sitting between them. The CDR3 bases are TGTGCCAGCAGCTTGGCCGGGGGGAGGAACACTGAAGCTTTCTTT. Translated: CASSLAGGRNTEAFF.

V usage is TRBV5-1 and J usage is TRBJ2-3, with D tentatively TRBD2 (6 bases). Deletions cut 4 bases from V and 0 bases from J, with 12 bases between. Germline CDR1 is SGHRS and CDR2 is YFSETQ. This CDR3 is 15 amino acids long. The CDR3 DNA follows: TGCGCCAGCAGCGAACTAGCCACTAGCACAGATACGCAGTATTTT. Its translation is CASSELATSTDTQYF.

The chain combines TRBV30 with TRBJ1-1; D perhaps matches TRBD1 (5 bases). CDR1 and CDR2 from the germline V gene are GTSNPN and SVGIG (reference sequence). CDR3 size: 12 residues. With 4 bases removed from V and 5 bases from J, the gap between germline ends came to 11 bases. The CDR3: CAWKYQGTEAFF. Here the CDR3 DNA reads TGTGCCTGGAAGTATCAGGGAACTGAAGCTTTCTTT.

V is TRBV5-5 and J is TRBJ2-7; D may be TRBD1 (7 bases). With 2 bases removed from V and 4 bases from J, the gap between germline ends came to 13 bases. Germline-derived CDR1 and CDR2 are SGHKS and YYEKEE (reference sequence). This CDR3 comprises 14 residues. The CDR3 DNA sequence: TGTGCCAGCAGCTTCTCCGGGGGACAGTACGAGCAGTACTTC. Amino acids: CASSFSGGQYEQYF.

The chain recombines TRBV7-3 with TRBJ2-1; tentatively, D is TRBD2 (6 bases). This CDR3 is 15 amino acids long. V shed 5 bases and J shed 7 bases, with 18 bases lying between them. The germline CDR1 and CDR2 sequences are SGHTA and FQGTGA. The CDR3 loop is CASSPALATRNEQFF. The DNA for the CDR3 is TGTGCCAGCAGCCCCGCACTAGCTACCCGGAATGAGCAGTTCTTC.

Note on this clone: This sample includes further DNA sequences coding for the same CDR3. The CDR3 spells CASSQVSNTEAFF. The DNA for the CDR3 is TGTGCCAGCAGCCAAGTCTCCAACACTGAAGCTTTCTTT. This sequence joins TRBV14 and TRBJ1-1; no clear D gene. This CDR3 spans 13 amino acids. Germline V gives CDR1 SGHDN, CDR2 FVKESK. V dropped 1 base and J dropped 2 bases, with 5 bases sitting between them.

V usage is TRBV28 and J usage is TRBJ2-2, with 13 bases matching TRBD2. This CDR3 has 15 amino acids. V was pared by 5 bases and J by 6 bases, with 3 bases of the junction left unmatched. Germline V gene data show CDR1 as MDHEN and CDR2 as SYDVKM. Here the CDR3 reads CASSDTSGRAGELFF. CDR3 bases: TGTGCCAGCAGTGATACTAGCGGGAGGGCCGGGGAGCTGTTTTTT.

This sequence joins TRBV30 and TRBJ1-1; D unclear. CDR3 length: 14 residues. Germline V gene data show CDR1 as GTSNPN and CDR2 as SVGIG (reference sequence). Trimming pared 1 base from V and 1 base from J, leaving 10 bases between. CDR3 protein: CAWSGSLWNTEAFF. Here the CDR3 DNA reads TGTGCCTGGAGTGGATCCCTGTGGAACACTGAAGCTTTCTTT.

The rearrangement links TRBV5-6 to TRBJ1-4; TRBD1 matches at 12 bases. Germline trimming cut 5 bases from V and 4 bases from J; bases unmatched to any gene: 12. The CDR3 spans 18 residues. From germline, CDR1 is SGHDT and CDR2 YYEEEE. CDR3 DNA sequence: TGTGCCAGCAGATGGGACAGGGGGCAAGCCCTTTATAATGAAAAACTGTTTTTT. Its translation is CASRWDRGQALYNEKLFF.

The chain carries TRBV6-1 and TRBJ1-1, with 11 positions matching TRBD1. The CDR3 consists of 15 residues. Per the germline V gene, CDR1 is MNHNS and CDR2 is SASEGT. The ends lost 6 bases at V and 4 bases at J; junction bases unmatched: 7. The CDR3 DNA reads TGTGCCAGCAGCCCGGGGGGGACAGGGGGCACTGAAGCTTTCTTT. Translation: CASSPGGTGGTEAFF.

The CDR3 loop is CASRTTPEAFF. Here the CDR3 DNA reads TGTGCCAGCAGGACCACACCGGAAGCTTTCTTT. This chain joins TRBV6-6 and TRBJ1-1, with unresolved D. The CDR3 is 11 amino acids. The V gene lost 6 bases and the J gene lost 8 bases, with 10 bases spanning the gap. The germline CDR1 and CDR2 sequences are MNHNY and SVGAGI (reference sequence).

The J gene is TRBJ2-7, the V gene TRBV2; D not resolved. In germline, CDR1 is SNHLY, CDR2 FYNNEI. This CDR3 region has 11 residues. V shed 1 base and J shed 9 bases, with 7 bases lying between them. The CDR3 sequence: CASSEGAGQYF. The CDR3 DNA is TGTGCCAGCAGTGAAGGGGCAGGGCAGTACTTC.

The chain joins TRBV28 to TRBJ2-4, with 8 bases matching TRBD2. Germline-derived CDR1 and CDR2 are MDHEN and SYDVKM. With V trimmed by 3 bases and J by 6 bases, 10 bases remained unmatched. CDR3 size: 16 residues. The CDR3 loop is CASSFGQGSGGNIQYF. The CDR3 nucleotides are TGTGCCAGCAGTTTTGGGCAGGGGAGCGGGGGAAACATTCAGTACTTC. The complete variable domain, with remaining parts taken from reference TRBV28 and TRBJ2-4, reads DVKVTQSSRYLVKRTGEKVFLECVQDMDHENMFWYRQDPGLGLRLIYFSYDVKMKEKGDIPEGYSVSREKKERFSLILESASTNQTSMYLCASSFGQGSGGNIQYFGAGTRLSVL.

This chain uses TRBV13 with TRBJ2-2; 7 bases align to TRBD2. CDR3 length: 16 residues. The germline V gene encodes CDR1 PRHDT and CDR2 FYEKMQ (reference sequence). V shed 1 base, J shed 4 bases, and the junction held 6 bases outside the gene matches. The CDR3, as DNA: TGTGCCAGCAGCTTAGTCGGGAGGAGTAGCACCGGGGAGCTGTTTTTT. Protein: CASSLVGRSSTGELFF.

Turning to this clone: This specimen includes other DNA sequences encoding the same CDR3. The CDR3 loop reads CASSIRGPYNEQFF. In nucleotides, the CDR3 is TGTGCCAGTAGTATAAGGGGACCCTACAATGAGCAGTTCTTC. The chain combines TRBV19 with TRBJ2-1; the D call may be TRBD1 or TRBD2 (5 bases each). Per germline, CDR1 LNHDA and CDR2 SQIVND (reference sequence). V gave up 2 bases and J gave up 2 bases, with 7 bases separating them. The CDR3 has 14 residues.

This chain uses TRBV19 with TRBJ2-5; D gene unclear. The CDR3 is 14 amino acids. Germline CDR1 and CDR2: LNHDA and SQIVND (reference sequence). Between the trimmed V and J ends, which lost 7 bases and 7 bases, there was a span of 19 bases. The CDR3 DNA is TGTGCCAGTACCACGGGTCAGCCTAAGGGGACCCAGTACTTC. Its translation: CASTTGQPKGTQYF. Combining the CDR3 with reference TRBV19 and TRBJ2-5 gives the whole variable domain DGGITQSPKYLFRKEGQNVTLSCEQNLNHDAMYWYRQDPGQGLRLIYYSQIVNDFQKGDIAEGYSVSREKKESFPLTVTSAQKNPTAFYLCASTTGQPKGTQYFGPGTRLLVL.

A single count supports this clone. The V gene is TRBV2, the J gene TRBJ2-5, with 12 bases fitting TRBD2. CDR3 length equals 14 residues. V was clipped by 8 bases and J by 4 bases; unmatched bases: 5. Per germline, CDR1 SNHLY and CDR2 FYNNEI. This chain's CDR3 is CASERTSGIETQYF. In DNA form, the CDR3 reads TGTGCCAGCGAGAGGACTAGCGGGATAGAGACCCAGTACTTC.

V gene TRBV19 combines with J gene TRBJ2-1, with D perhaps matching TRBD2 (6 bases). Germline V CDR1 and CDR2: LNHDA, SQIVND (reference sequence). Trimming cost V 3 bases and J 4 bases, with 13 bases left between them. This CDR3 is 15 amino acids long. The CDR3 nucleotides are TGTGCCAGTAGTATTCGGGCGGGGCCTTACAATGAGCAGTTCTTC. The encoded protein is CASSIRAGPYNEQFF.

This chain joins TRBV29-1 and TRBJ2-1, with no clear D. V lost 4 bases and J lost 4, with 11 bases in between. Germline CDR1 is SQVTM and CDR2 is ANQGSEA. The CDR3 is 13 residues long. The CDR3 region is CSVGYSPYNEQFF. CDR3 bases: TGCAGCGTTGGTTACAGTCCGTACAATGAGCAGTTCTTC.

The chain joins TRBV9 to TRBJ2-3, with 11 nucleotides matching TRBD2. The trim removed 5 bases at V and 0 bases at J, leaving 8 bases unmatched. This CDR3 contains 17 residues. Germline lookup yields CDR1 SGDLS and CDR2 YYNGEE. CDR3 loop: CASSKLAGVRSTDTQYF. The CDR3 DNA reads TGTGCCAGCAGTAAACTAGCGGGAGTTCGGAGCACAGATACGCAGTATTTT.

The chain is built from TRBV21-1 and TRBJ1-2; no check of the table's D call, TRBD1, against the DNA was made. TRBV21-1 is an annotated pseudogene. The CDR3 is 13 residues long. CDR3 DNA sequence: TGTGCCAGCAGCAAAGAACAGGGTAATGGCTACACCTTC. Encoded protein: CASSKEQGNGYTF.

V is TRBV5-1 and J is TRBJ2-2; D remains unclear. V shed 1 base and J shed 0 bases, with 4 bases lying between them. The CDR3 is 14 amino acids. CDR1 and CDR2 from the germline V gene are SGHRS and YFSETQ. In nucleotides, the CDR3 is TGCGCCAGCAGCTTGAGACCGAACACCGGGGAGCTGTTTTTT. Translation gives CASSLRPNTGELFF.

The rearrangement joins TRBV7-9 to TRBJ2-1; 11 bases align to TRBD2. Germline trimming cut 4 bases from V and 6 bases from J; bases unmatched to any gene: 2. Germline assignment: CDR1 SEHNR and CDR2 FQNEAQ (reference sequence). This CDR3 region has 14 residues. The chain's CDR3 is CASSSSGRSNEQFF. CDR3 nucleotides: TGTGCCAGCAGCTCTAGCGGGAGGAGCAATGAGCAGTTCTTC.

This chain's CDR3 is CASRERLAPSEQYF. The CDR3 DNA is TGTGCCAGCAGGGAGAGACTAGCTCCTAGCGAGCAGTACTTC. This rearrangement joins TRBV6-1 to TRBJ2-7; 7 bases fit TRBD2. This CDR3 spans 14 amino acids. The junction had 11 bases not matched to a gene; V was cut back by 6 bases and J by 6 bases. Germline V gene lookup returns CDR1 MNHNS and CDR2 SASEGT.

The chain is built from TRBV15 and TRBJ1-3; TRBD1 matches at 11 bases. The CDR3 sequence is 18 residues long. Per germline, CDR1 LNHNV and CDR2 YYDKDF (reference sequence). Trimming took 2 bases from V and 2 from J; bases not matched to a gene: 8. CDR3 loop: CATSRSGTGGVTGNTIYF. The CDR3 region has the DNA TGTGCCACCAGCAGATCCGGGACAGGGGGGGTTACTGGAAACACCATATATTTT. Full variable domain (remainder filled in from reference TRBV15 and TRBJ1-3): DAMVIQNPRYQVTQFGKPVTLSCSQTLNHNVMYWYQQKSSQAPKLLFHYYDKDFNNEADTPDNFQSRRPNTSFCFLDIRSPGLGDTAMYLCATSRSGTGGVTGNTIYFGEGSWLTVV.

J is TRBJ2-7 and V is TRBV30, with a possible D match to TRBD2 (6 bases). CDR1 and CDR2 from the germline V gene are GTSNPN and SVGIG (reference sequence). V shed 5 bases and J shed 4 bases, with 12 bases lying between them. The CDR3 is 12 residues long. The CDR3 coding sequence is TGTGCCTGGGTGGGACTGGGTTACGAGCAGTACTTC. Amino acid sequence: CAWVGLGYEQYF.